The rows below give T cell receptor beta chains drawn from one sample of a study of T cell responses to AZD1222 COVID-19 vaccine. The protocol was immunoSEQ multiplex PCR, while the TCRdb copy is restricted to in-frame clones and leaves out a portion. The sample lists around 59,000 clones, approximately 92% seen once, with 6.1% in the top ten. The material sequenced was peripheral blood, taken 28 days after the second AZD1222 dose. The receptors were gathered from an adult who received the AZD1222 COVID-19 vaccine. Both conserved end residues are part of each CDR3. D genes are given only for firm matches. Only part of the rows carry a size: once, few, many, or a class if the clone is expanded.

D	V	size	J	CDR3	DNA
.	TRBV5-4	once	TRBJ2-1	CASSLEQIAREQFF	TGTGCCAGCAGCTTGGAGCAAATCGCACGTGAGCAGTTCTTC
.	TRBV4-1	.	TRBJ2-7	CASSRQPDSYEQYF	TGCGCCAGCAGTAGACAGCCAGACTCCTACGAGCAGTACTTC
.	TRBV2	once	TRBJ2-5	CASSGPTLTQYF	TGTGCCAGCAGTGGCCCGACCTTGACCCAGTACTTC
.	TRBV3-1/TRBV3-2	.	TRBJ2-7	CASSQELNVYEQYF	TGTGCCAGCAGCCAAGAGTTGAACGTTTACGAGCAGTACTTC
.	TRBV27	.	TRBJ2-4	CASSLGFGAKNIQYF	TGTGCCAGCAGTCTTGGATTTGGTGCCAAAAACATTCAGTACTTC
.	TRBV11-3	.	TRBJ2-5	CASSLGPNQETQYF	TGTGCCAGCAGCCTTGGACCCAACCAAGAGACCCAGTACTTC
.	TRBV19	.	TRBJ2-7	CASRGGSSYEQYF	TGTGCCAGTAGAGGGGGTAGCTCCTACGAGCAGTACTTC
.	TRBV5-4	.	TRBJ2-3	CASSLGSTDTQYF	TGTGCCAGCAGCTTAGGGAGCACAGATACGCAGTATTTT
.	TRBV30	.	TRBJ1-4	CAMGEEKLFF	TGTGCCATGGGGGAAGAAAAACTGTTTTTT
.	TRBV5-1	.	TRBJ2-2	CASSLSTYTGELFF	TGCGCCAGCAGCTTGTCTACCTACACCGGGGAGCTGTTTTTT
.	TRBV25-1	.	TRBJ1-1	CASSDFWGSTEAFF	TGTGCCAGCAGTGATTTTTGGGGCAGCACTGAAGCTTTCTTT
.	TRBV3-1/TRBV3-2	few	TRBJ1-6	CASRGSRGRNSPLHF	TGTGCCAGCAGAGGTTCCAGGGGACGCAATTCACCCCTCCACTTT
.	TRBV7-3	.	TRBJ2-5	CASSLMGQETQYF	TGTGCCAGCAGCTTAATGGGGCAAGAGACCCAGTACTTC
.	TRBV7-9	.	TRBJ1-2	CASSLEIRGYTF	TGTGCCAGCAGCTTAGAGATAAGAGGCTACACCTTC
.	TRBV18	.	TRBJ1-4	CASSPAGEGEKLFF	TGTGCCAGCTCACCAGCAGGGGAAGGTGAAAAACTGTTTTTT
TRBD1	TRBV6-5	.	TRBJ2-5	CASRRDRGIETQYF	TGTGCCAGCAGGCGGGACAGGGGGATTGAGACCCAGTACTTC
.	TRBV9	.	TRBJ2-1	CASSVATRESYNEQFF	TGTGCCAGCAGCGTAGCTACGAGGGAGTCCTACAATGAGCAGTTCTTC
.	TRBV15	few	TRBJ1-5	CATVPGGRRNQPQHF	TGTGCCACCGTCCCGGGGGGGAGGCGCAATCAGCCCCAGCATTTT
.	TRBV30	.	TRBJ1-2	CAWSVHYGYTF	TGTGCCTGGAGTGTACACTATGGCTACACCTTC
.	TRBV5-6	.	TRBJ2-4	CASSLAGVTKNIQYF	TGTGCCAGCAGCTTGGCAGGGGTGACCAAAAACATTCAGTACTTC
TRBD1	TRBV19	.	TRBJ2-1	CASSLGDRGYDEQFF	TGTGCCAGTAGTCTCGGGGACAGGGGGTACGATGAGCAGTTCTTC
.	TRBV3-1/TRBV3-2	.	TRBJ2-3	CASSQDRIARGTDTQYF	TGTGCCAGCAGCCAAGATCGGATAGCGAGGGGGACAGATACGCAGTATTTT
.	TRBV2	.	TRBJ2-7	CASRGEYEQYF	TGTGCCAGCAGAGGCGAATACGAGCAGTACTTC
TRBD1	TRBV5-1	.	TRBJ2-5	CASRQGQETQYF	TGCGCCAGCCGACAGGGACAAGAGACCCAGTACTTC
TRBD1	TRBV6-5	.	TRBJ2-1	CASSYSRQGAVEQFF	TGTGCCAGCAGTTACTCAAGGCAGGGGGCGGTTGAGCAGTTCTTC
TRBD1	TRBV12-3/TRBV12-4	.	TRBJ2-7	CASSPTGDHEQYF	TGTGCCAGCAGCCCGACAGGGGACCACGAGCAGTACTTC
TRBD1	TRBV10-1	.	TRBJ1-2	CASSPDRRYGYTF	TGCGCCAGCAGTCCGGACAGGCGATATGGCTACACCTTC
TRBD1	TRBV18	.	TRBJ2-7	CASSPRDRGELEQYF	TGTGCCAGCTCACCTCGGGACAGGGGGGAGTTGGAGCAGTACTTC
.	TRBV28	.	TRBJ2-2	CASTSRGASGELFF	TGTGCCAGCACCTCTCGGGGGGCAAGCGGGGAGCTGTTTTTT
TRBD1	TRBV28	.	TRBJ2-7	CASSLQQGHLEQYF	TGTGCCAGCAGTTTACAACAGGGGCACCTCGAGCAGTACTTC
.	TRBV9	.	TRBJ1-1	CASSVATMLTAEAFF	TGTGCCAGCAGCGTAGCTACAATGTTAACCGCCGAAGCTTTCTTT
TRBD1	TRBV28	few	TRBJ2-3	CASSLDRDRRTDTQYF	TGTGCCAGCAGTCTGGATCGGGACAGACGCACAGATACGCAGTATTTT
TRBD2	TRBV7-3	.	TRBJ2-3	CASSLRGGGTDTQYF	TGTGCCAGCAGCTTGCGGGGGGGCGGCACAGATACGCAGTATTTT
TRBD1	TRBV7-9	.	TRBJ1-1	CASSLRIRDRDAHEAFF	TGTGCCAGCAGCTTACGTATCAGGGACAGGGATGCACATGAAGCTTTCTTT
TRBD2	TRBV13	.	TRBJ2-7	CASSLGASSGAGEQYF	TGTGCCAGCAGCTTAGGAGCGTCTAGCGGGGCCGGGGAGCAGTACTTC
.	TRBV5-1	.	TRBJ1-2	CASSFQGLNYGYTF	TGCGCCAGCAGCTTTCAGGGGTTAAACTATGGCTACACCTTC
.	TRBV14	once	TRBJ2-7	CASSQDVALTYEQYF	TGTGCCAGCAGCCAAGACGTAGCGCTAACCTACGAGCAGTACTTC
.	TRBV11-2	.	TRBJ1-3	CASSSLNFRGPLSGNTIYF	TGTGCCAGCAGCTCTCTAAATTTCAGGGGACCACTCTCTGGAAACACCATATATTTT
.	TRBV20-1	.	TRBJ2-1	CSAPDNEQFF	TGCAGTGCCCCCGACAATGAGCAGTTCTTC
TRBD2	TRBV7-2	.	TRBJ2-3	CASSLAGKREGTDTQYF	TGTGCCAGCAGCTTAGCGGGGAAGCGGGAGGGAACAGATACGCAGTATTTT
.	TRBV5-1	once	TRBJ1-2	CASKTVGAARPVMGDIYGYTF	TGCGCCAGCAAAACGGTAGGGGCCGCCAGGCCCGTCATGGGGGACATCTATGGCTACACCTTC